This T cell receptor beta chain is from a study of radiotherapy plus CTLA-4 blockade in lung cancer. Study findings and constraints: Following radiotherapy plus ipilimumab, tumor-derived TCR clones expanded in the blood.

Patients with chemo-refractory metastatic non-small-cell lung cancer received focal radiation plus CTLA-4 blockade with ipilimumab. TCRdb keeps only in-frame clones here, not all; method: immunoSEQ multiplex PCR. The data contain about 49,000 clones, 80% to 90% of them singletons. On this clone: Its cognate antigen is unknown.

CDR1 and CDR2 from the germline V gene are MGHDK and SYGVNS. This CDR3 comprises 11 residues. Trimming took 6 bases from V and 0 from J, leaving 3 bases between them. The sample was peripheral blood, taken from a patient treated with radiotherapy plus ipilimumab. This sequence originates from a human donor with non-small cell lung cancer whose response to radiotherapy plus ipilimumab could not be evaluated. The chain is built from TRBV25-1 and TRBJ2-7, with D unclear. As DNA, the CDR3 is TGTGCCAGCAGGAGCTCCTACGAGCAGTACTTC. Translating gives CASRSSYEQYF.